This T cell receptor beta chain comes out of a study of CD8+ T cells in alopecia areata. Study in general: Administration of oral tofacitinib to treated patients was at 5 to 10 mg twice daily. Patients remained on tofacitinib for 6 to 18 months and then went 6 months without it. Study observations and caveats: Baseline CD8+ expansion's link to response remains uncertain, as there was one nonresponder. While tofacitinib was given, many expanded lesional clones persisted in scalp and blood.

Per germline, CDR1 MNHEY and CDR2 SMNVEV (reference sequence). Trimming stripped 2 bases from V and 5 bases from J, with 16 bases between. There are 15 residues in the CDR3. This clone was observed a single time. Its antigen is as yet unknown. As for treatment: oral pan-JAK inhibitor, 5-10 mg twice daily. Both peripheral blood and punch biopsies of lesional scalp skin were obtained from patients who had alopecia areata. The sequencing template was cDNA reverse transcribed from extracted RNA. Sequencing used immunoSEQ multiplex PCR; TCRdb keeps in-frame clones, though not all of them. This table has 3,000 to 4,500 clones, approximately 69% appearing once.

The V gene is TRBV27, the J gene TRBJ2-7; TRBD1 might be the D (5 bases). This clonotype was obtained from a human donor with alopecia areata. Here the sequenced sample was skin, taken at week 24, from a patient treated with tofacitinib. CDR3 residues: CASSLRAGKSHEQYF. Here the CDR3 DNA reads TGTGCCAGCAGTTTAAGGGCAGGGAAAAGTCACGAGCAGTACTTC.